This TCR beta chain was recovered during a study of blood T cells in healthy people across ages (dated by TCRdb to between 2014 and 2017). Regarding the complete study: In model experiments, roughly one uniquely barcoded TCR beta cDNA molecule per two T cells was captured by template switching. Age-related changes in TCR beta repertoire diversity were measured in the study by deep sequencing normalized with unique cDNA molecular identifiers. The donors were split into four age groups: young (average around 16 years), middle-aged (over 35), aged (about 56) and long-lived (approximately 80). To avoid experimental bias, donors of different ages were randomly spread across the sequencing lanes. The study analyzed two additional independent replicas of 1 million unique cDNA reads from the same blood draw for two donors, one aged 18 to 29 and one aged 80 or older. Results the study describes overall, beyond this receptor: Donor CMV infection status was unknown, potentially confounding age-related changes in expanded clonotypes. Estimates of total diversity from one million sequenced T cells were regarded as lower bounds and underestimates. The long-lived group showed more naive CD4+ T cells, fewer expanded clones and increased TCR diversity than the aged group, suggesting age selection. Observed TCR beta diversity per million T cells fell roughly linearly with age, and a significant reduction was already apparent by age roughly 40. A strong correlation was found between observed TCR beta diversity and the percentage of naive T cells measured by flow cytometry. Because profiling used bulk unsorted PBMCs, naive and antigen-experienced compartments could not be compared conclusively.

The library was obtained by 5' RACE. Instrument on record: Illumina HiSeq 2500. A second PCR of about 6 to 11 cycles was performed with a sample-barcoded 5' primer and a J-beta primer mix. Each TCR beta cDNA molecule received a unique molecular identifier from a template-switch 5' adaptor carrying 12 random nucleotides. At least 3 million CDR3-containing paired-end reads were obtained from each sample. First-strand cDNA was synthesized from all RNA with the Mint cDNA synthesis kit, primed by a TRBC-specific oligonucleotide. Following uracil-DNA glycosylase treatment, a first 18-cycle PCR with universal primers M1SS and BC2_uni_R was performed on all cDNA. The study's processing was this. For normalization, 1 million high-quality reads were randomly selected from each sample, with every read carrying a distinct molecular identifier. Instead of being binned into consensus sequences, reads that shared molecular identifiers were thrown out. MiTCR, run with a Q25 quality threshold and the strictest error-elimination algorithm, handled CDR3 identification, clonotype clustering and error correction. A nonparametric unseen species model using Euler transformation provided a lower-bound estimate of total TCR beta diversity. TCRdb reran the public reads through fastp at Q25 and MiXCR, keeping productive beta chains. Merged by CDR3 protein, the rows form single entries marked with the most common genes and DNA. The V and J calls here are based on TCRdb, not the publication. For this sample the table gives approximately 790,000 distinct CDR3 sequences, of which around 62% were detected only once. The ten largest account for 25% to 35% of the sample.

Cut back by 3 bases and 5 bases, the V and J ends lie 16 bases apart. The CDR3 goes from the cysteine to the phenylalanine over 15 residues. The read is trimmed to its CDR3 DNA, 45 bases read in frame from base 1. Per the germline V gene (reference sequence), LGHDT is the CDR1 and YNNKEL is the CDR2. Systemically healthy Caucasian individuals from Russia, roughly 40 in total and aged about 6 to 90 years, were included as donors. Each donor gave roughly 9 milliliters of peripheral blood, drawn into EDTA-treated Vacutainer tubes. Ficoll-Paque density-gradient centrifugation was used to isolate PBMCs, with at least 7 million per sample. Trizol reagent was used to extract total RNA from the PBMCs, yielding at least 5 micrograms per sample. Naive CD45RAhigh/CD27high T cell percentages were measured by flow cytometry on a PBMC aliquot from every donor. This clonotype has a handful of counts. The antigen it binds to is not known. Per-nucleotide qualities are absent, and no much larger clonotype sits a single base away.

The sequencing input was blood. This chain joins TRBV3-1 to TRBJ2-5; the D gene is tentatively TRBD1 or TRBD2, each matching 5 bases. The receptor was derived from a man aged 25-45 years in good health. Here the CDR3 is given as CASSQNGALWETQYF. At the DNA level, the sequence is TGTGCCAGCAGCCAGAACGGGGCCCTGTGGGAGACCCAGTACTTC.